This TCR beta chain was found in a study of graft-versus-host responses after intestinal transplantation. Study-level background: Each transplant was multivisceral, liver-intestinal, or isolated intestinal. The recipients all started with anti-thymocyte globulin induction and then took tacrolimus and steroids for about 3 years.

From germline, CDR1 is SNHLY and CDR2 FYNNEI. V was clipped by 1 base and J by 10 bases; unmatched bases: 13. The CDR3 is 16 residues long. Produced via immunoSEQ multiplex PCR; TCRdb's table is partial and in-frame only. The sample has about 120,000 clones; 85% to 95% are singletons. General study results and limits: Analysis identified GvH clones in recipient marrow, with some appearing first in ileum or blood. Within allografts, high graft-versus-host to host-versus-graft clonal ratios were seen among patients with graft-donor T cell macrochimerism.

With regard to this clone: What it recognizes is unknown.

Material: unstimulated CD4+ T cells sorted from spleen or lymph node cells, obtained before intestinal transplant. V gene TRBV2 combines with J gene TRBJ2-1, with 7 bases identical to TRBD2. This TCR came from a human donor who received an intestinal transplant. The CDR3 is CASSEVGTNPSREQFF. The CDR3 DNA reads TGTGCCAGCAGTGAAGTGGGGACTAATCCGAGTCGGGAGCAGTTCTTC.